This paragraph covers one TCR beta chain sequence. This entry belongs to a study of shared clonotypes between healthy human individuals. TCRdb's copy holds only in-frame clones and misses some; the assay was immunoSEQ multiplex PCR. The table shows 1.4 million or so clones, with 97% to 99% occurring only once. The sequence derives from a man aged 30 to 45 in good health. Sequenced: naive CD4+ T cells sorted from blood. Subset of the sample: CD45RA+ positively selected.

The CDR3 nucleotides are TGCAGCTTTGGAGGCGGGCTAAGGAATGAGCAGTTCTTC. It translates to CSFGGGLRNEQFF. This chain joins TRBV29-1 and TRBJ2-1; the D gene is possibly TRBD2 (5 bases). V shed 8 bases and J shed 7 bases, with 18 bases lying between them. The CDR3 sequence is 13 residues long. Germline V gives CDR1 SQVTM, CDR2 ANQGSEA.